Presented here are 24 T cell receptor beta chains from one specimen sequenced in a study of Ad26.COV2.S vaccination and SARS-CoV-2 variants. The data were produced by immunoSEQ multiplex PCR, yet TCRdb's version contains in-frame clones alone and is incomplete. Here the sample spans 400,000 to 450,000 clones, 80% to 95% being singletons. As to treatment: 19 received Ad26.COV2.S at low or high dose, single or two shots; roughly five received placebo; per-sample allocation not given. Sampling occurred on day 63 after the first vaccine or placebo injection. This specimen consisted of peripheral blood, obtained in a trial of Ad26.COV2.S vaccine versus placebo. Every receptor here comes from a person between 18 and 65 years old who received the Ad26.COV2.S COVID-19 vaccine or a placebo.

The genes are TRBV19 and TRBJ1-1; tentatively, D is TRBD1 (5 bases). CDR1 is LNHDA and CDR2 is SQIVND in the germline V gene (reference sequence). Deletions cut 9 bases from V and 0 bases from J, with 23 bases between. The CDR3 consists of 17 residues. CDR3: CASTNRGKYLMNTEAFF. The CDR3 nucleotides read TGTGCCAGCACAAATCGGGGGAAATACCTCATGAACACTGAAGCTTTCTTT.

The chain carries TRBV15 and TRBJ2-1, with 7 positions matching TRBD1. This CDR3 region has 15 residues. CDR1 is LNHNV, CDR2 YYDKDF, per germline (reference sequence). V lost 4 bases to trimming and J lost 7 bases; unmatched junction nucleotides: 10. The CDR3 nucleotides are TGTGCCACCAGCAAAGGGGGCCGCCTCGGAAATGAGCAGTTCTTC. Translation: CATSKGGRLGNEQFF.

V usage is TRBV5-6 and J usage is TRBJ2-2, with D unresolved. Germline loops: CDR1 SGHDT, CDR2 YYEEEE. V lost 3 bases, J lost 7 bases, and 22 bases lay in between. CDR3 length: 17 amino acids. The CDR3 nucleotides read TGTGCCAGCAGCTGCGAGCCACCAACAGTGTGTAGCGGGGAGCTGTTTTTT. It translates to CASSCEPPTVCSGELFF.

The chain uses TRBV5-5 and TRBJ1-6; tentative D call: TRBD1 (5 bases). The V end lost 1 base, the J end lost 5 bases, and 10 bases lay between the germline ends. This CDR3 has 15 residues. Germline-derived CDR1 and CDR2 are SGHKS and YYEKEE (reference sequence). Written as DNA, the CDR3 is TGTGCCAGCAGCTTGTGGGGACGGGATAATTCACCCCTCCACTTT. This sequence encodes CASSLWGRDNSPLHF.

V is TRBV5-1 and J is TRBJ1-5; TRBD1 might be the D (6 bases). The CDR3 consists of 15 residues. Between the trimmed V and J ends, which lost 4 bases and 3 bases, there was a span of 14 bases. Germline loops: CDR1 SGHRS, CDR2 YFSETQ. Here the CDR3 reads CASSVQGDINQPQHF. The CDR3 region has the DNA TGCGCCAGCAGCGTACAGGGAGATATCAATCAGCCCCAGCATTTT. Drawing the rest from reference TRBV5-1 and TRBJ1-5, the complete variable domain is KAGVTQTPRYLIKTRGQQVTLSCSPISGHRSVSWYQQTPGQGLQFLFEYFSETQRNKGNFPGRFSGRQFSNSRSEMNVSTLELGDSALYLCASSVQGDINQPQHFGDGTRLSIL.

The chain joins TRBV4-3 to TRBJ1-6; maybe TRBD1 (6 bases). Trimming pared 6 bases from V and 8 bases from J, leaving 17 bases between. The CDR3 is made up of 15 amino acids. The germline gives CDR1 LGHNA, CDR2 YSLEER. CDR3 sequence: CASSPDRPQYSPLHF. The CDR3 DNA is TGCGCCAGCAGTCCTGACAGGCCGCAATATTCACCCCTCCACTTT.

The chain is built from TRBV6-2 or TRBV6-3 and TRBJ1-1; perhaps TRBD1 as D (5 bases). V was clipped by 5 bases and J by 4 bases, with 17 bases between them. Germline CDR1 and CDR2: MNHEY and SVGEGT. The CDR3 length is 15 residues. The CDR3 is CASSKIRVGTTEAFF. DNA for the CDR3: TGTGCCAGCAGTAAGATCAGGGTAGGGACCACTGAAGCTTTCTTT.

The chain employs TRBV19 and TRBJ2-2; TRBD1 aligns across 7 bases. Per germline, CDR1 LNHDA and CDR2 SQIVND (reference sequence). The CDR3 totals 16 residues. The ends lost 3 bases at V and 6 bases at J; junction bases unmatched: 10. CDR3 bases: TGTGCCAGTAGTATTACAGGGGCGCAAGTGGCCGGGGAGCTGTTTTTT. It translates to CASSITGAQVAGELFF.

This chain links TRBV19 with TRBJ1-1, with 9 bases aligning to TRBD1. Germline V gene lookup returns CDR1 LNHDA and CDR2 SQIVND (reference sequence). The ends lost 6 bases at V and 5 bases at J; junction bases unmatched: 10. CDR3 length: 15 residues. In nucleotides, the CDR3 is TGTGCCAGTAGCCGGGACAGGGATGATTATACTGAAGCTTTCTTT. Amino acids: CASSRDRDDYTEAFF. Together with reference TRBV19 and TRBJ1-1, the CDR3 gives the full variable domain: DGGITQSPKYLFRKEGQNVTLSCEQNLNHDAMYWYRQDPGQGLRLIYYSQIVNDFQKGDIAEGYSVSREKKESFPLTVTSAQKNPTAFYLCASSRDRDDYTEAFFGQGTRLTVV.

Here the CDR3 DNA reads TGTGCCAGCAGTGACATGGCAGGAGGGAGCACTGAAGCTTTCTTT. Protein: CASSDMAGGSTEAFF. The J gene is TRBJ1-1, the V gene TRBV6-4; D is undetermined. The CDR3 totals 15 residues. Germline V gene sequence: CDR1 MRHNA, CDR2 SNTAGT. V gave up 2 bases and J gave up 4 bases, with 14 bases separating them.

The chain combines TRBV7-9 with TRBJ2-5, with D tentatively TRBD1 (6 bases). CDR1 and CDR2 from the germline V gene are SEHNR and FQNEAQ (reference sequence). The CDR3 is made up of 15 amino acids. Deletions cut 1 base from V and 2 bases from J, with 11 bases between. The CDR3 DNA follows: TGTGCCAGCAGCTTAGGCTCAGGGGCACAAGAGACCCAGTACTTC. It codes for CASSLGSGAQETQYF. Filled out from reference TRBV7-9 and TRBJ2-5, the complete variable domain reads DTGVSQNPRHKITKRGQNVTFRCDPISEHNRLYWYRQTLGQGPEFLTYFQNEAQLEKSRLLSDRFSAERPKGSFSTLEIQRTEQGDSAMYLCASSLGSGAQETQYFGPGTRLLVL.

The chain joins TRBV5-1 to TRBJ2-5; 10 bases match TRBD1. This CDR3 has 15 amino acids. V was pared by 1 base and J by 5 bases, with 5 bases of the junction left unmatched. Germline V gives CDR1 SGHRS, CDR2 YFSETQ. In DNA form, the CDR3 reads TGCGCCAGCAGCTTGAAGGGACAGGGGCGGGAGACCCAGTACTTC. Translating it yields CASSLKGQGRETQYF.

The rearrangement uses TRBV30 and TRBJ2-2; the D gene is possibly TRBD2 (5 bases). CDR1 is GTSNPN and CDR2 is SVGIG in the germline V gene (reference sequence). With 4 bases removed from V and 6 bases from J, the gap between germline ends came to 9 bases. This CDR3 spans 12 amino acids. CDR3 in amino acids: CAWTSGPGELFF. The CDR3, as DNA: TGTGCCTGGACAAGCGGTCCCGGGGAGCTGTTTTTT.

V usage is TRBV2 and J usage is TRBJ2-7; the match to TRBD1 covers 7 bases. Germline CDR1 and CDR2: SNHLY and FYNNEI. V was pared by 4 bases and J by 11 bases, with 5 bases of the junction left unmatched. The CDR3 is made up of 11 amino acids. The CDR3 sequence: CASSAGTVEYF. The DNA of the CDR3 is TGTGCCAGCAGTGCTGGGACAGTCGAGTACTTC.

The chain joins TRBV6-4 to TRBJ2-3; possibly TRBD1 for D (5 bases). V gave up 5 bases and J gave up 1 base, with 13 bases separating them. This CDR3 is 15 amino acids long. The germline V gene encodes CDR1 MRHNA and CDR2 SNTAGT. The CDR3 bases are TGTGCCAGCAGTTTAAGGGGAAGAGGCACAGATACGCAGTATTTT. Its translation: CASSLRGRGTDTQYF.

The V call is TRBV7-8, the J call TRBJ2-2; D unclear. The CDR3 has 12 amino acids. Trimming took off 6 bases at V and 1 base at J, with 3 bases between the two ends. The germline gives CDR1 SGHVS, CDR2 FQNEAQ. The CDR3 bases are TGTGCCAGCAGATGGAACACCGGGGAGCTGTTTTTT. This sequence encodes CASRWNTGELFF.

The CDR3 sequence is CASSLALRGARTEAFF. The CDR3 DNA reads as TGTGCCAGCAGCTTAGCGCTCCGGGGGGCGAGGACTGAAGCTTTCTTT. This chain connects TRBV7-2 to TRBJ1-1; D is perhaps TRBD1 (6 bases). This CDR3 contains 16 residues. V lost 0 bases to trimming and J lost 5 bases, with 16 bases between them. Germline V CDR1 and CDR2: SGHTA, FQGNSA.

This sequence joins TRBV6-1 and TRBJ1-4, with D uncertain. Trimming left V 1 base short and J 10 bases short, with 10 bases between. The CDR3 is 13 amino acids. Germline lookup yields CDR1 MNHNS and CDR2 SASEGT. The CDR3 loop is CASSEVERAKLFF. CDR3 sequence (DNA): TGTGCCAGCAGTGAAGTTGAACGCGCAAAACTGTTTTTT.

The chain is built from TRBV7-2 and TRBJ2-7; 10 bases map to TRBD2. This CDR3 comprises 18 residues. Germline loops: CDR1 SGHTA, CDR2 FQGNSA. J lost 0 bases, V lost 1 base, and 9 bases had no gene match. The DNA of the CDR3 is TGTGCCAGCAGCTTAGAGTTAGCGGGGGGTCCGAGCTCCTACGAGCAGTACTTC. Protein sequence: CASSLELAGGPSSYEQYF.

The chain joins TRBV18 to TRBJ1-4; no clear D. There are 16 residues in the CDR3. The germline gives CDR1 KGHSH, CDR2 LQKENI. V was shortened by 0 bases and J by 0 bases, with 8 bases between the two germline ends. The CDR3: CASSPPRGSTNEKLFF. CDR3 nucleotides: TGTGCCAGCTCACCACCTCGGGGATCAACTAATGAAAAACTGTTTTTT. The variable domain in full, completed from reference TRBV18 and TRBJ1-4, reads NAGVMQNPRHLVRRRGQEARLRCSPMKGHSHVYWYRQLPEEGLKFMVYLQKENIIDESGMPKERFSAEFPKEGPSILRIQQVVRGDSAAYFCASSPPRGSTNEKLFFGSGTQLSVL.

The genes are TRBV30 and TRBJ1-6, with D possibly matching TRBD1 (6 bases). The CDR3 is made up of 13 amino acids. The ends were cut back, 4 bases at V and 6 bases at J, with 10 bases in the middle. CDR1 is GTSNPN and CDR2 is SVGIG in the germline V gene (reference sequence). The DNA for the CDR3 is TGTGCCTGGAAGGTAGGGGGTAATTCACCCCTCCACTTT. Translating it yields CAWKVGGNSPLHF.

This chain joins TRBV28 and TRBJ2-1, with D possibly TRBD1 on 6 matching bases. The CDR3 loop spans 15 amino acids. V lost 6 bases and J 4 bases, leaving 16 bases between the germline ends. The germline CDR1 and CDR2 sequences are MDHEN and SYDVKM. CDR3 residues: CASRKTGLTYNEQFF. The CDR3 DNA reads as TGTGCCAGCAGAAAAACAGGGCTAACATACAATGAGCAGTTCTTC.

This chain's CDR3 is CASLESAATEAFF. The CDR3, as DNA: TGTGCCAGCCTTGAGTCTGCGGCCACTGAAGCTTTCTTT. The J gene is TRBJ1-1, the V gene TRBV11-2; D uncertain. Germline loops: CDR1 SGHAT, CDR2 FQNNGV. CDR3 size: 13 residues. Trimming took 8 bases from V and 4 from J, leaving 14 bases between them.

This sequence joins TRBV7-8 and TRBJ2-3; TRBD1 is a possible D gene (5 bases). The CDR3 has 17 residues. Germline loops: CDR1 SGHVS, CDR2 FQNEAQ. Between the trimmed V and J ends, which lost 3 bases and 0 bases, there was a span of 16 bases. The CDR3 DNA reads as TGTGCCAGCAGCTTGGGCCTCAGGGCCCCGAGCACAGATACGCAGTATTTT. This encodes CASSLGLRAPSTDTQYF.